The entry below describes one T cell receptor (beta chain). The specificity of this receptor is unknown. No much larger clone exists at a distance of one base, and base qualities are not known. V ends up 2 bases short and J 8 bases short, with an unmatched junction base count of 17. From the germline V gene, CDR1 is SGHAT and CDR2 is FQNNGV. The CDR3 measures 18 amino acids from cysteine to phenylalanine. The entry retains the CDR3 DNA only, 54 bases that are in frame from base 1. Taken with the paper, the label for time point translates to: neoterminal ileum biopsy at postoperative endoscopy, about 6 months after surgery. Eligible patients were adults with ileal or ileocolonic Crohn's disease who had an indication for ileocolonic resection. Before DNA extraction, whole ileal mucosal biopsies were kept frozen at -80 degrees C. Genomic DNA was extracted from frozen whole biopsies using a TRizol-based method and was quantified with a NanoDrop 2000 spectrophotometer.

This sample stems from a study of T cell repertoires in ileal Crohn's disease (dated by TCRdb to between 2018 and 2021). Broadly, across the study: The median duration of disease was about 7.3 years, and at the time of surgery roughly a third of patients were active smokers. Postoperative therapy was given to about half of the patients, with thiopurines administered to under 13 patients and anti-TNF agents administered to 18 patients. All patients had surgery for a complication: stricturing disease in roughly 61% and penetrating disease in roughly 39%. A Rutgeerts score higher than i0 was the definition used for endoscopic postoperative recurrence. Neoterminal ileum biopsies obtained at postoperative colonoscopy were designated as M6 samples. A total of about 150 mucosal samples from roughly 60 patients were sequenced, with samples obtained at several locations on the surgical specimen and at postoperative endoscopy. TCR repertoire analysis was performed in some 60 Crohn's disease patients drawn from a prospective multicentre cohort. The study ran alongside a multicentre cohort designed to identify predictors of early endoscopic recurrence after ileocolonic resection. The research as a whole found: Patients who were active smokers at surgery had a significantly higher proportion of clonal expansions than non-smokers (25.9% vs 17.9%, p=0.02). Compared with CD4 T cells, sorted CD8 T cells contained more high-frequency clones, which suggests that the mucosal expansions were mostly CD8. Only a subgroup of patients, of unstated size, had their mucosal CD4 and CD8 T cells sorted and sequenced. Endoscopic recurrence was found to be associated with higher high-frequency clone percentages at surgery, and recurrence was observed in all patients with clonality above 26.8% (18/57). Postoperative endoscopy was performed at varying times within the first year after surgery, with a median delay of around seven months.

For commercial TCRB immunosequencing, approximately 460 nanograms of biopsy DNA were submitted for each sample. A two-step, amplification bias-controlled multiplex PCR was used by Adaptive Biotechnology to amplify CDR3 regions from genomic DNA. Primers for every V and J gene segment were used in the first PCR, and barcodes and Illumina adapters were added in the second PCR. CDR3 libraries were sequenced on an Illumina instrument. In the original analysis: The analysis used both the pipelines supplied by the vendor and custom analysis of the raw data in R/Bioconductor with R version 3.3.0. Clonality, ranging from 0 to 1, was calculated as the inverse of the normalised Shannon entropy of all productive clones. The repertoire share taken up by the top 100 clones defined high-frequency clones, and only clones that passed a 95% confidence test were kept. Repertoire diversity was measured with the Simpson index, and overlap between samples was measured with the Morisita-Horn index. Not all clones reach the TCRdb copy of this immuneACCESS table, which keeps in-frame sequences only. Checked studies attribute under half of the gap to unresolved V genes and leave the rest unexplained. From that table come the V and J calls and clone size; the DNA was used to work out D and trimming. The sample includes about 62,000 clones, with 85% to 90% observed a single time. The ten top clones hold over 2% of the sample.

The V and J segments used are TRBV11-2 and TRBJ1-2; 10 of the junction bases match TRBD1. Sequenced input: ileal tissue. This receptor was identified in an adult with Crohn's disease. The CDR3 corresponds to CASSLIPHQRTGGRGYTF. The DNA is as follows: TGTGCCAGCAGCTTAATACCTCACCAACGGACAGGGGGGAGAGGCTACACCTTC.